This passage covers 9 T cell receptor beta chains from one sample sequenced in a study of T cell responses to AZD1222 COVID-19 vaccine. Clones were read by immunoSEQ multiplex PCR, and TCRdb kept only the in-frame ones, dropping some. The table records about 120,000 clones, 70% to 90% of them present only once. Sequenced material: peripheral blood, taken on day 0 of AZD1222 vaccination. The receptors come from an adult in good health.

The V gene is TRBV14, the J gene TRBJ2-1; D not resolved. Per the germline V gene, CDR1 is SGHDN and CDR2 is FVKESK. CDR3 length: 16 residues. Trimming removed 4 bases at V and 0 bases at J, with 13 bases between. CDR3 DNA: TGTGCCAGCAGCCCGACACGCCGGAGCTCCTACAATGAGCAGTTCTTC. It translates to CASSPTRRSSYNEQFF.

For this clone: The identical CDR3 is also encoded by other nucleotide sequences in the sample. The V call is TRBV19, the J call TRBJ2-7; possible D gene TRBD1, 6 bases. The CDR3 sequence is 13 residues long. In germline, CDR1 is LNHDA, CDR2 SQIVND (reference sequence). Trimming stripped 6 bases from V and 4 bases from J, with 13 bases between. As DNA, the CDR3 is TGTGCCAGTAGCCCCACAGGGAATTACGAGCAGTACTTC. It is translated as CASSPTGNYEQYF.

This chain uses TRBV4-1 with TRBJ1-2, with a weak D call TRBD1 (6 bases). CDR3 length: 14 residues. Trimming cost V 5 bases and J 5 bases, with 15 bases left between them. Germline CDR1 MGHRA, CDR2 YSYEKL. The CDR3 nucleotides are TGCGCCAGCAGCAGAGCAGGGGACGGGTATGGCTACACCTTC. Translated: CASSRAGDGYGYTF.

The V and J genes are TRBV11-1 and TRBJ2-5; D is possibly TRBD1 (6 bases). V was shortened by 2 bases and J by 1 base, with 14 bases between the two germline ends. CDR3 length equals 16 residues. Germline V gene lookup returns CDR1 SGHAT and CDR2 FQDESV (reference sequence). The CDR3 here is CASSLMSTGPQETQYF. The DNA for the CDR3 is TGTGCCAGCAGCTTAATGAGCACAGGGCCCCAAGAGACCCAGTACTTC.

In the case of this clone: This may come from a read error, since a much larger clone is one base off. The sample contains more than one DNA sequence encoding this CDR3. The J gene is TRBJ2-5, the V gene TRBV12-3 or TRBV12-4; D ambiguous. Trimming pared 3 bases from V and 4 bases from J, leaving 3 bases between. CDR3 size: 11 residues. The CDR3 reads CASSLGETQYF. The CDR3 DNA reads as TGTGCCAGCAGTTTGGGAGAGACCCAGTACTTC.

This clone was seen many times. The rearrangement links TRBV6-4 to TRBJ2-2; tentatively, D is TRBD1 (7 bases). Germline CDR1 reads MRHNA; CDR2 reads SNTAGT. The V gene lost 9 bases and the J gene lost 2 bases, with 13 bases spanning the gap. The CDR3 loop spans 14 amino acids. In DNA form, the CDR3 reads TGTGCCAGAGGGGGGACAGATAACACCGGGGAGCTGTTTTTT. Translating it yields CARGGTDNTGELFF.

This clone is a singleton in its sample. The V gene is TRBV11-2, the J gene TRBJ2-1; 10 nucleotides align to TRBD1. This CDR3 has 16 amino acids. The ends lost 4 bases at V and 7 bases at J; junction bases unmatched: 10. Germline CDR1 reads SGHAT; CDR2 reads FQNNGV. CDR3 DNA: TGTGCCAGCAGCTCCGTGGGACAGGGGAGAGGGAATGAGCAGTTCTTC. Amino acids: CASSSVGQGRGNEQFF.

This clone occurred a few times. V usage is TRBV10-3 and J usage is TRBJ2-3; maybe TRBD2 (6 bases). V was pared by 2 bases and J by 4 bases, with 13 bases between. Germline CDR1 and CDR2: ENHRY and SYGVKD. This CDR3 comprises 15 residues. CDR3 DNA: TGTGCCATCAGTGAGACCGGGGGAAGCGCAGATACGCAGTATTTT. It codes for CAISETGGSADTQYF.

This chain connects TRBV24-1 to TRBJ2-2; D gene ambiguous. The CDR3 spans 17 residues. With 1 base removed from V and 4 bases from J, the gap between germline ends came to 15 bases. The germline V gene has CDR1 KGHDR and CDR2 SFDVKD. In DNA form, the CDR3 reads TGTGCCACCAGTGATTTATTCCAGGCCCCAGGCACCGGGGAGCTGTTTTTT. It yields the protein CATSDLFQAPGTGELFF.